This T cell receptor (beta chain) was documented in a study of T-cell memory formation after mild COVID-19. CDR3 length equals 14 residues. CDR1 SGHRS and CDR2 YFSETQ come from the germline V gene. J was trimmed by 9 bases and V by 4 bases; bases with no gene match: 7. TCRdb called the 5' RACE reads again in MiXCR, with one record for every CDR3 protein. The sample includes over 120,000 distinct CDR3 sequences, approximately 21% seen only once; the top ten take approximately 2.4%. This TCR derives from an adult woman who had mild COVID-19 (a few samples of this study predate the infection). Cell type and time point are not known. Source material: PBMCs or a T cell subset sorted from them (not recorded which). The V call is TRBV5-1, the J call TRBJ1-6, with 7 positions matching TRBD1. CDR3 sequence: CASSPGQDSSPLHF. The DNA for the CDR3 is TGCGCCAGCAGCCCCGGACAGGATTCTTCACCCCTCCACTTT.